This T cell receptor (beta chain) was obtained from a study of blood T cell repertoires in COVID-19. This table comes from immunoSEQ multiplex PCR, and its TCRdb copy is limited to in-frame clones, with some not included. This table has approximately 190,000 clones, 84% appearing once. The germline gives CDR1 KGHSH, CDR2 LQKENI. CDR3 length equals 17 residues. V dropped 3 bases and J dropped 4 bases, with 21 bases sitting between them. The sequence came from a human donor in a cohort sampled during active COVID-19. The sequenced sample was peripheral blood. This rearrangement joins TRBV18 to TRBJ1-1, with D possibly matching TRBD1 (6 bases). CDR3 protein: CASSPTGLGRVSTEAFF. CDR3 bases: TGTGCCAGCTCACCTACAGGGTTAGGTCGGGTCTCCACTGAAGCTTTCTTT.